The clone carrying this T cell receptor (beta chain) was detected only once. V lost 2 bases and J 4 bases, leaving 11 bases between the germline ends. The CDR3 covers 14 residues. Per germline, CDR1 SNHLY and CDR2 FYNNEI. This entry belongs to a study of blood T cell repertoires in COVID-19. Study-level background: Samples of COVID-19 (acute and convalescent) were obtained from the United States, Italy and Spain. From T cells, B-cell-depleted T cells, or PBMCs came the material, which was cDNA or gDNA.

Under the authors' procedure: Cell counts per sample came from amplifying reference gene primers. The method was immunoSEQ multiplex PCR; TCRdb's version includes in-frame clones alone and lacks a portion of them. V and J calls and clone size are copied from that table; D and trimming were computed from the DNA. The sample carries about 30,000 clones, roughly nine tenths recorded once. Sequenced material: peripheral blood. The chain employs TRBV2 and TRBJ2-5; tentatively, D is TRBD1 (6 bases). The sequence derives from a man aged 45 to 65 with active COVID-19. The DNA for the CDR3 is TGTGCCAGCAGTGAACAGGGGCCCCTAGAGACCCAGTACTTC. It is translated as CASSEQGPLETQYF. Combining the CDR3 with reference TRBV2 and TRBJ2-5 gives the whole variable domain EPEVTQTPSHQVTQMGQEVILRCVPISNHLYFYWYRQILGQKVEFLVSFYNNEISEKSEIFDDQFSVERPDGSNFTLKIRSTKLEDSAMYFCASSEQGPLETQYFGPGTRLLVL.